The 29 T cell receptor beta chains in this list originate from one sample, sequenced in a study of T-cell memory formation after mild COVID-19. One entry per CDR3 protein, called by TCRdb with MiXCR from the 5' RACE reads. The table lists approximately 340,000 distinct CDR3 sequences, 10% to 15% of them singletons. The sequenced sample consisted of PBMCs or a T cell subset sorted from them (not recorded which). The source of these receptors is a young man who had mild COVID-19 (a few samples of this study predate the infection). Cell type and time point are not known.

This chain connects TRBV30 to TRBJ1-2; D call uncertain. Germline V CDR1 and CDR2: GTSNPN, SVGIG (reference sequence). The CDR3 is 13 residues long. V dropped 5 bases and J dropped 0 bases, with 10 bases sitting between them. CDR3 region: CAWGLTANYGYTF. In nucleotides, the CDR3 is TGTGCCTGGGGGTTAACGGCTAACTATGGCTACACCTTC.

This clonotype was observed a few times. The chain employs TRBV4-3 and TRBJ2-7; D gene ambiguous. The ends were cut back, 0 bases at V and 6 bases at J, with 9 bases in the middle. The CDR3 loop spans 13 amino acids. CDR1 and CDR2 from the germline V gene are LGHNA and YSLEER. Here the CDR3 reads CASSQEELGEQYF. The DNA of the CDR3 is TGCGCCAGCAGCCAAGAGGAATTGGGCGAGCAGTACTTC.

The CDR3 sequence is CASSSRVAGQSSYNEQFF. DNA for the CDR3: TGCGCCAGCAGCTCCCGGGTGGCGGGACAGAGCTCCTACAATGAGCAGTTCTTC. The rearrangement uses TRBV5-1 and TRBJ2-1; weak D call: TRBD1 (7 bases). Germline V gene lookup returns CDR1 SGHRS and CDR2 YFSETQ. This CDR3 has 18 amino acids. V dropped 3 bases and J dropped 0 bases, with 19 bases sitting between them.

This clonotype has more than one count but fewer than ten. The chain uses TRBV6-2 or TRBV6-3 and TRBJ1-2; 10 nucleotides match TRBD1. This CDR3 comprises 16 residues. Germline loops: CDR1 MNHEY, CDR2 SVGEGT. The trim removed 2 bases at V and 5 bases at J, leaving 8 bases unmatched. The CDR3 region is CASSYIGTGEPYGYTF. The CDR3 DNA follows: TGTGCCAGCAGTTACATCGGGACAGGGGAGCCATATGGCTACACCTTC.

This sequence joins TRBV20-1 and TRBJ2-3, with 8 bases aligning to TRBD2. CDR3 length: 19 amino acids. V dropped 5 bases and J dropped 3; count of bases not matched to a gene: 22. Germline V gene data show CDR1 as DFQATT and CDR2 as SNEGSKA (reference sequence). The DNA of the CDR3 is TGCAGTGCTGAAAGGCCCTCGGACCCTCAGCGGGGGTGGACAGATACGCAGTATTTT. This codes for CSAERPSDPQRGWTDTQYF.

The chain employs TRBV29-1 and TRBJ2-6; TRBD1 or TRBD2 may be the D gene (5 bases each). The ends were cut back, 7 bases at V and 11 bases at J, with 9 bases in the middle. Looked up from germline, CDR1 is SQVTM and CDR2 is ANQGSEA. The CDR3 runs to 10 residues. CDR3 in amino acids: CSAWDDVLTF. The CDR3 nucleotides read TGCAGCGCCTGGGACGACGTCCTGACTTTC.

This clonotype turned up a few times. The chain carries TRBV6-6 and TRBJ2-3; D may be TRBD1 (5 bases). Germline-derived CDR1 and CDR2 are MNHNY and SVGAGI (reference sequence). This CDR3 contains 13 residues. Trimming removed 8 bases at V and 6 bases at J, with 15 bases between. CDR3 DNA: TGTGCCAGCCGAGACAGTAATAGCGATACGCAGTATTTT. Residues: CASRDSNSDTQYF.

V usage is TRBV6-5 and J usage is TRBJ1-1; D is unclear. Germline loops: CDR1 MNHEY, CDR2 SVGAGI. This CDR3 spans 15 amino acids. Trimming removed 0 bases from V and 1 base from J, with 9 bases in between. The CDR3 loop reads CASSYSWERNTEAFF. CDR3 DNA: TGTGCCAGCAGTTACTCGTGGGAAAGGAACACTGAAGCTTTCTTT.

This clonotype turned up a few times. This rearrangement joins TRBV5-1 to TRBJ2-1; 8 bases map to TRBD1. The germline V gene encodes CDR1 SGHRS and CDR2 YFSETQ. This CDR3 is 15 amino acids long. The V segment lost 3 bases and the J segment 2 bases; nucleotides outside the gene matches: 4. The DNA for the CDR3 is TGCGCCAGCAGCTCGGGACAGGTTACCTACAATGAGCAGTTCTTC. Translating it yields CASSSGQVTYNEQFF.

The chain combines TRBV5-1 with TRBJ2-7; D may be TRBD1 or TRBD2 (5 bases each). The CDR3 has 15 amino acids. Trimming cost V 4 bases and J 0 bases, with 14 bases left between them. Germline CDR1 and CDR2: SGHRS and YFSETQ. The CDR3 nucleotides read TGCGCCAGCAGCCTCGGGACCCTAGGCTCCTACGAGCAGTACTTC. Its translation is CASSLGTLGSYEQYF.

The chain recombines TRBV12-3 or TRBV12-4 with TRBJ1-1; 7 bases match TRBD1. There are 16 residues in the CDR3. The trim removed 6 bases at V and 1 base at J, leaving 11 bases unmatched. The CDR3 spells CASRSLGGTTNTEAFF. The CDR3 DNA follows: TGTGCCAGCAGATCTCTAGGGGGCACGACGAACACTGAAGCTTTCTTT.

This clonotype was detected a few times. CDR3 DNA sequence: TGTGCCAGCAGACCGCGACCACGATCAGGCGTCTCTGGAAACACCATATATTTT. This codes for CASRPRPRSGVSGNTIYF. The chain joins TRBV11-2 to TRBJ1-3; D remains ambiguous. V gave up 6 bases and J gave up 0 bases, with 21 bases separating them. This CDR3 has 18 residues. Looked up from germline, CDR1 is SGHAT and CDR2 is FQNNGV.

This clonotype was counted between two and nine times. The chain uses TRBV6-2 or TRBV6-3 and TRBJ2-3, with a possible D match to TRBD1 (5 bases). Germline V gene data show CDR1 as MNHEY and CDR2 as SVGEGT. The CDR3 runs 14 residues. V lost 6 bases, J lost 3 bases, and 13 bases lay in between. The CDR3 region is CASRTRAPTDTQYF. The CDR3 DNA reads as TGTGCCAGCAGAACCAGGGCCCCTACAGATACGCAGTATTTT.

Concerning this clonotype: At one end, the junction sequence differs from germline, possibly due to a read error. The V and J genes are TRBV6-5 and TRBJ2-7; maybe TRBD1 (7 bases). This CDR3 region has 15 residues. Per the germline V gene, CDR1 is MNHEY and CDR2 is SVGAGI. As DNA, the CDR3 is TGTGCCAGCAGTTACGGAGGGGGCGGCTCCTACGAGAAGTACTTC. This sequence encodes CASSYGGGGSYEKYF.

In its sample, this clonotype was seen a few times. The V gene is TRBV20-1, the J gene TRBJ2-7; D possibly matches TRBD1 or TRBD2 (5 bases each). The length of the CDR3 is 15 residues. The germline CDR1 and CDR2 sequences are DFQATT and SNEGSKA (reference sequence). Trimming removed 6 bases from V and 0 bases from J, with 18 bases in between. The CDR3 loop reads CSASDRDRSSYEQYV. Written as DNA, the CDR3 is TGCAGTGCCTCAGACCGGGACCGGAGCTCCTACGAGCAGTACGTC.

This clonotype turned up a few times. CDR3 region: CASSQLTGPNEKLFF. The CDR3 DNA reads as TGCGCCAGCAGCCAGTTAACAGGGCCTAATGAAAAACTGTTTTTT. The chain combines TRBV4-1 with TRBJ1-4; a weak D match, TRBD1 (6 bases). The germline gives CDR1 MGHRA, CDR2 YSYEKL. Trimming removed 3 bases from V and 3 bases from J, with 11 bases in between. The CDR3 spans 15 residues.

The chain combines TRBV10-3 with TRBJ1-2; 7 bases are a match to TRBD1. Germline V gene data show CDR1 as ENHRY and CDR2 as SYGVKD. Trimming took 2 bases from V and 4 from J; bases not matched to a gene: 1. The CDR3 contains 13 residues. This CDR3 reads CAISEDRAYGYTF. CDR3 coding DNA: TGTGCCATCAGTGAGGACAGGGCCTATGGCTACACCTTC.

In this sample, this clonotype turned up a few times. The gene calls are TRBV19 and TRBJ1-1; D perhaps matches TRBD1 (6 bases). Per germline, CDR1 LNHDA and CDR2 SQIVND (reference sequence). V was shortened by 3 bases and J by 3 bases, with 11 bases between the two germline ends. This CDR3 contains 14 residues. The DNA of the CDR3 is TGTGCCAGTAGTATGGTGGGGGGCTACACTGAAGCTTTCTTT. It encodes CASSMVGGYTEAFF.

This chain connects TRBV29-1 to TRBJ1-1; D is undetermined. V gave up 4 bases and J gave up 1 base, with 7 bases separating them. The CDR3 spans 12 residues. The germline CDR1 and CDR2 sequences are SQVTM and ANQGSEA. The CDR3 loop is CSVGPGNTEAFF. The CDR3 coding sequence is TGCAGCGTTGGCCCGGGGAACACTGAAGCTTTCTTT.

A few counts support this clonotype. DNA of the CDR3: TGTGCCATCAGTGAGTCCACGAGCTCCTACGAGCAGTACTTC. Translated: CAISESTSSYEQYF. This chain joins TRBV10-3 and TRBJ2-7; no clear D gene. The germline gives CDR1 ENHRY, CDR2 SYGVKD. The V and J ends lost 0 bases and 0 bases respectively, with 6 bases between them. CDR3 size: 14 residues.

Many counts were recorded for this clonotype. The chain recombines TRBV5-1 with TRBJ2-2; D ambiguous. V lost 4 bases, J lost 5 bases, and 9 bases lay in between. Germline V gives CDR1 SGHRS, CDR2 YFSETQ. CDR3 length equals 13 residues. Here the CDR3 DNA reads TGCGCCAGCAGCCTTCGTACAACCGGGGAGCTGTTTTTT. Translated, it gives CASSLRTTGELFF.

The V call is TRBV6-5, the J call TRBJ2-3, with D maybe TRBD1 (6 bases). Germline assignment: CDR1 MNHEY and CDR2 SVGAGI. This CDR3 spans 15 amino acids. Trimming took 6 bases from V and 2 from J, leaving 15 bases between them. Here the CDR3 reads CASRAGVLFTDTQYF. The CDR3 coding sequence is TGTGCCAGCAGGGCAGGGGTTTTATTCACAGATACGCAGTATTTT.

This clonotype has more than one count but fewer than ten. The V and J genes are TRBV7-2 and TRBJ2-4; D gene unclear. V was cut by 7 bases and J by 0 bases, with 10 bases left in between. Germline V gives CDR1 SGHTA, CDR2 FQGNSA. This CDR3 region has 14 residues. The CDR3 region is CASTWAVAKNIQYF. Written as DNA, the CDR3 is TGTGCCAGCACCTGGGCCGTAGCCAAAAACATTCAGTACTTC. Full variable domain (remainder filled in from reference TRBV7-2 and TRBJ2-4): GAGVSQSPSNKVTEKGKDVELRCDPISGHTALYWYRQSLGQGLEFLIYFQGNSAPDKSGLPSDRFSAERTGGSVSTLTIQRTQQEDSAVYLCASTWAVAKNIQYFGAGTRLSVL.

This clonotype was counted between two and nine times. The chain links TRBV7-7 to TRBJ2-2; D remains unclear. The CDR3 length is 12 residues. Trimming removed 6 bases from V and 5 bases from J, with 7 bases in between. Germline CDR1 reads SSHAT; CDR2 reads FNYEAQ (reference sequence). CDR3: CASRKDTGELFF. CDR3 DNA sequence: TGTGCCAGCAGAAAGGATACCGGGGAGCTGTTTTTT.

The chain has TRBV28 and TRBJ2-1; D may be TRBD1 or TRBD2 (5 bases each). The CDR3 length is 14 residues. V was shortened by 5 bases and J by 12 bases, with 20 bases between the two germline ends. Germline V lookup: CDR1 MDHEN, CDR2 SYDVKM. As DNA, the CDR3 is TGTGCCAGCAGTGCCGGGACCCATCGTATTGGGCAGTTCTTC. Protein sequence: CASSAGTHRIGQFF.

This clonotype was detected a few times. The V gene is TRBV5-1, the J gene TRBJ1-1; D unresolved. The V and J ends lost 5 bases and 4 bases respectively, with 9 bases between them. From germline, CDR1 is SGHRS and CDR2 YFSETQ. This CDR3 contains 12 residues. The CDR3 spells CASRVGLTEAFF. The CDR3 DNA reads TGCGCCAGCAGGGTTGGCCTCACTGAAGCTTTCTTT.

The chain recombines TRBV24-1 with TRBJ2-5; the match to TRBD1 covers 7 bases. The junction had 6 bases not matched to a gene; V was cut back by 7 bases and J by 5 bases. CDR3 length: 13 residues. The V gene's germline CDR1 is KGHDR and CDR2 SFDVKD. For the CDR3, the DNA is TGTGCCACCAGGGGAACAGGGGAGGAGACCCAGTACTTC. Its protein is CATRGTGEETQYF.

The chain recombines TRBV5-6 with TRBJ2-1; D is perhaps TRBD1 or TRBD2 (5 bases each). This CDR3 spans 17 amino acids. Germline values: CDR1 SGHDT, CDR2 YYEEEE. V was clipped by 4 bases and J by 3 bases, with 20 bases between them. CDR3 in amino acids: CASSTGRGREDYNEQFF. CDR3 nucleotides: TGTGCCAGCAGCACGGGAAGGGGCAGGGAAGACTACAATGAGCAGTTCTTC. The whole variable domain, remainder taken from reference TRBV5-6 and TRBJ2-1, is DAGVTQSPTHLIKTRGQQVTLRCSPKSGHDTVSWYQQALGQGPQFIFQYYEEEERQRGNFPDRFSGHQFPNYSSELNVNALLLGDSALYLCASSTGRGREDYNEQFFGPGTRLTVL.

This rearrangement joins TRBV6-5 to TRBJ2-5; TRBD2 matches 9 bases. Losses at the gene ends were 10 bases for V and 1 base for J; bases not matched to a gene: 10. CDR3 length equals 15 residues. Germline V gene lookup returns CDR1 MNHEY and CDR2 SVGAGI. CDR3 loop: CATATSGGLQETQYF. CDR3 nucleotides: TGTGCCACGGCGACCAGCGGGGGGCTCCAAGAGACCCAGTACTTC.